This TCR beta chain is from a study of blood T cell repertoires in COVID-19. V was trimmed by 1 base and J by 7 bases, leaving 11 bases between them. Germline loops: CDR1 SGHTA, CDR2 FQGNSA. This CDR3 is 15 amino acids long. The method was immunoSEQ multiplex PCR; TCRdb's version includes in-frame clones alone and lacks a portion of them. The sample has about 130,000 clones, approximately 86% seen once. This rearrangement joins TRBV7-2 to TRBJ1-6; TRBD1 might be the D (6 bases). The sequenced sample was peripheral blood. The origin of this receptor is a woman aged 70-85 years with COVID-19, enrolled during active disease. The CDR3 coding sequence is TGTGCCAGCAGCTTAGACAGGGTGGGGAATTCACCCCTCCACTTT. Translating gives CASSLDRVGNSPLHF.